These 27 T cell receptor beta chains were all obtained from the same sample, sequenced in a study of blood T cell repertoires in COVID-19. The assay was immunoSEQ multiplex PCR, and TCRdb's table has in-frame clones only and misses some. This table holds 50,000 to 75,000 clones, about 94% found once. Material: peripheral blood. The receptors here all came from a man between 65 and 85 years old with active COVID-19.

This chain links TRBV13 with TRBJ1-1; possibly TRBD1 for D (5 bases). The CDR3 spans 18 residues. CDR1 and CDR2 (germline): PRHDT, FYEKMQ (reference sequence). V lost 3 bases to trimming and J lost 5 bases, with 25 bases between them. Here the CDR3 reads CASSLGMGQFLDPTEAFF. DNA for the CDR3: TGTGCCAGCAGCTTGGGAATGGGGCAGTTCCTTGATCCGACTGAAGCTTTCTTT. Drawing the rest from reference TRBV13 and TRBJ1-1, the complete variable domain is AAGVIQSPRHLIKEKRETATLKCYPIPRHDTVYWYQQGPGQDPQFLISFYEKMQSDKGSIPDRFSAQQFSDYHSELNMSSLELGDSALYFCASSLGMGQFLDPTEAFFGQGTRLTVV.

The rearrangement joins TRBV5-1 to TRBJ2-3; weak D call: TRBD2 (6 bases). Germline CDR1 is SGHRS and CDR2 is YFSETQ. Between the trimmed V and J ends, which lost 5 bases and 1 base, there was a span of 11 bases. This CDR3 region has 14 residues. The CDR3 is CASREERGTDTQYF. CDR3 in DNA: TGCGCCAGCAGGGAGGAGCGGGGCACAGATACGCAGTATTTT.

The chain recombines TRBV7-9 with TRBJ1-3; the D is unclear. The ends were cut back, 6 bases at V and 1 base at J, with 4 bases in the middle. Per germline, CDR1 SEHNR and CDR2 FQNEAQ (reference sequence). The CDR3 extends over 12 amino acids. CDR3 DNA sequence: TGTGCCAGCAGGTCATCTGGAAACACCATATATTTT. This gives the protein CASRSSGNTIYF.

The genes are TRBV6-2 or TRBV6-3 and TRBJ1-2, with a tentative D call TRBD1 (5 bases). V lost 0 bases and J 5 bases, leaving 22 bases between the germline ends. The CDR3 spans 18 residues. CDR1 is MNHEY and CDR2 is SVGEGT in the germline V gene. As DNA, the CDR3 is TGTGCCAGCAGTTACTCTCCACAGGCGATCCTCTTCGTGTATGGCTACACCTTC. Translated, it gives CASSYSPQAILFVYGYTF.

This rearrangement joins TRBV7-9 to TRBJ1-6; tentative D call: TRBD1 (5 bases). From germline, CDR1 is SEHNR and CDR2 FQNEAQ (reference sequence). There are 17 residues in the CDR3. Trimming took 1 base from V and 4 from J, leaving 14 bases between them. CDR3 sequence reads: CASSLVIGAGYNSPLHF. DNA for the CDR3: TGTGCCAGCAGCTTAGTAATCGGGGCGGGGTATAATTCACCCCTCCACTTT.

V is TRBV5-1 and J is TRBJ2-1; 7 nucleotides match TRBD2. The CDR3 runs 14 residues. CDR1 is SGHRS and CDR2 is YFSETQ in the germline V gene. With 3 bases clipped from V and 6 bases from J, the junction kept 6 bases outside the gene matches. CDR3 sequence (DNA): TGCGCCAGCAGCTCCGGCGGGGGAGGCAATGAGCAGTTCTTC. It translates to CASSSGGGGNEQFF. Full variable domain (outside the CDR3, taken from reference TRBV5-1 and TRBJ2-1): KAGVTQTPRYLIKTRGQQVTLSCSPISGHRSVSWYQQTPGQGLQFLFEYFSETQRNKGNFPGRFSGRQFSNSRSEMNVSTLELGDSALYLCASSSGGGGNEQFFGPGTRLTVL.

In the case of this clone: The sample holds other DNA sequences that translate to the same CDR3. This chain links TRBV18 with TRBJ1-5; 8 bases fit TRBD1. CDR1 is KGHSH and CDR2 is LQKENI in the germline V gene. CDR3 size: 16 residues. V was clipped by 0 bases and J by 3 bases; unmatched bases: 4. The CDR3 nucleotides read TGTGCCAGCTCACCACCGGGACAGGCCTCCAATCAGCCCCAGCATTTT. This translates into CASSPPGQASNQPQHF.

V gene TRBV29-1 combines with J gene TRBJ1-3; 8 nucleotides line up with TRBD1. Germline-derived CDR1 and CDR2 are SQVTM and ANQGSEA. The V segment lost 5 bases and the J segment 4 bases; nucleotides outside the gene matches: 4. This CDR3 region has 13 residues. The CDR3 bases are TGCAGCGTTCGTAGGACAGGGGGAAACACCATATATTTT. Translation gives CSVRRTGGNTIYF.

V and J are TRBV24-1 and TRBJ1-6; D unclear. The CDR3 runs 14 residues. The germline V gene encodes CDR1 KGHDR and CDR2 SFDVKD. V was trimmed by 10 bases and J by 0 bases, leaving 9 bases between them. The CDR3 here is CATQATSYNSPLHF. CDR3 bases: TGTGCCACGCAGGCGACCTCCTATAATTCACCCCTCCACTTT.

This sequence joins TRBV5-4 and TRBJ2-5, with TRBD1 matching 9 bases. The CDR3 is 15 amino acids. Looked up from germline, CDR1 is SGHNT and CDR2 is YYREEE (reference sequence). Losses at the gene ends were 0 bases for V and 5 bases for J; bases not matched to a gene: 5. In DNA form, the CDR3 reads TGTGCCAGCAGCTTGGGACAGGGGGGGCAGGAGACCCAGTACTTC. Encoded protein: CASSLGQGGQETQYF.

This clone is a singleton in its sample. The CDR3 region is CASRRTGTDTQYF. For the CDR3, the DNA is TGTGCCAGCAGAAGGACTGGCACAGATACGCAGTATTTT. The chain is built from TRBV27 and TRBJ2-3; D is possibly TRBD2 (5 bases). V was clipped by 6 bases and J by 1 base, with 8 bases between them. Germline CDR1 MNHEY, CDR2 SMNVEV (reference sequence). The CDR3 length is 13 residues.

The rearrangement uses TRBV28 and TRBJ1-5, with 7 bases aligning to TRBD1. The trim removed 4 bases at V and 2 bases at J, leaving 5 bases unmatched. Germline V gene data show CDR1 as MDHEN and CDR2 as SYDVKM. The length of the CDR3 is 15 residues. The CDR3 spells CASSYLQGGNQPQHF. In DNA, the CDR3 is TGTGCCAGCAGTTATCTGCAGGGGGGCAATCAGCCCCAGCATTTT.

The CDR3 bases are TGTGCCAGCTCACCAAGCAGGGGGTCCTATTCACCCCTCCACTTT. Its protein is CASSPSRGSYSPLHF. V and J are TRBV18 and TRBJ1-6; 7 positions match TRBD1. The CDR3 contains 15 residues. Germline lookup yields CDR1 KGHSH and CDR2 LQKENI. The V segment lost 2 bases and the J segment 8 bases; nucleotides outside the gene matches: 6.

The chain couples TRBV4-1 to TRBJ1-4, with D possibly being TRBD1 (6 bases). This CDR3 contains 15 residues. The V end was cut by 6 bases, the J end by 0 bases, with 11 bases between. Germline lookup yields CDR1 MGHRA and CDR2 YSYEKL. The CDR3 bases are TGCGCCAGCAGGCCAAACAGGGCAACTAATGAAAAACTGTTTTTT. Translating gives CASRPNRATNEKLFF.

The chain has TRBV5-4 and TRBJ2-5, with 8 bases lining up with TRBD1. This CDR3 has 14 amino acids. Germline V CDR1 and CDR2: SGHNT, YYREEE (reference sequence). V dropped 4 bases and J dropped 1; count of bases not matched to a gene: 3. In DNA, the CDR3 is TGTGCCAGCAGCAGGACAGGGCTCCAAGAGACCCAGTACTTC. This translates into CASSRTGLQETQYF.

In DNA form, the CDR3 reads TGTGCCATCAGCGCGGGGAACACCGGGGAGCTGTTTTTT. Residues: CAISAGNTGELFF. The genes are TRBV10-3 and TRBJ2-2, with a weak D call TRBD2 (5 bases). Trimming stripped 6 bases from V and 1 base from J, with 6 bases between. The CDR3 runs to 13 residues. Looked up from germline, CDR1 is ENHRY and CDR2 is SYGVKD.

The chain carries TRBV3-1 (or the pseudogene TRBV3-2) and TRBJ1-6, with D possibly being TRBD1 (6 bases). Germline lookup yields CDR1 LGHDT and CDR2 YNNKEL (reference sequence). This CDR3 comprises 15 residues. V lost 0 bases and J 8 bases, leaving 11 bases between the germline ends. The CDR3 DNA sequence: TGTGCCAGCAGCCAAGAATGGGGGGGCCATTCACCCCTCCACTTT. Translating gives CASSQEWGGHSPLHF.

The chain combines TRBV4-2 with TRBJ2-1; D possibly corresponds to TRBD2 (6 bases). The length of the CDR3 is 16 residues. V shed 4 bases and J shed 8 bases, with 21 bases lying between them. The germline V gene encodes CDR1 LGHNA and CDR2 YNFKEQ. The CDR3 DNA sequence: TGTGCCAGCAGCCTGGGAGGAGGGGCCTCAGTTGATGAGCAGTTCTTC. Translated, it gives CASSLGGGASVDEQFF.

The CDR3 is CATSDLSTGKIRQPQHF. In nucleotides, the CDR3 is TGTGCCACCAGTGATTTGTCTACAGGGAAAATTAGACAGCCCCAGCATTTT. The chain uses TRBV24-1 and TRBJ1-5, with a weak D call TRBD1 (6 bases). The CDR3 is made up of 17 amino acids. The germline V and J ends were trimmed by 0 bases and 7 bases, with 18 bases remaining between them. CDR1 is KGHDR, CDR2 SFDVKD, per germline.

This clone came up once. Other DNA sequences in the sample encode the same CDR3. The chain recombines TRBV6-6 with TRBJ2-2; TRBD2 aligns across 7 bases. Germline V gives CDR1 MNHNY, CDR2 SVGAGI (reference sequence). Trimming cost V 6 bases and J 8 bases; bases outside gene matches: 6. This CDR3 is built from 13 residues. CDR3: CASRWTRQGELFF. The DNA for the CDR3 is TGTGCCAGCAGGTGGACTAGACAGGGGGAGCTGTTTTTT.

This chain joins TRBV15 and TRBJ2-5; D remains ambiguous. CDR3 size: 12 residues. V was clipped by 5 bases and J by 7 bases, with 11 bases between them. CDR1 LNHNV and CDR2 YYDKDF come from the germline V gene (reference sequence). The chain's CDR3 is CATSLGRGTQYF. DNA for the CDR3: TGTGCCACCAGCCTAGGCAGAGGGACCCAGTACTTC.

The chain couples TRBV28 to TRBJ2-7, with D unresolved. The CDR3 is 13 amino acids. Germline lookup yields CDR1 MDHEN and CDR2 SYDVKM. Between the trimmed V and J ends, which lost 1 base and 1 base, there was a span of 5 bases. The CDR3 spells CASSLYQSYEQYV. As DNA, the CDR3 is TGTGCCAGCAGTTTATATCAGTCCTACGAGCAGTACGTC.

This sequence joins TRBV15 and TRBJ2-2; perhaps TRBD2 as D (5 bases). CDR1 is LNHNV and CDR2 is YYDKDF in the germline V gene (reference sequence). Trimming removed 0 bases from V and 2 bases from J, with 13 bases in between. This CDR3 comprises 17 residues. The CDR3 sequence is CATSRDGKAENTGELFF. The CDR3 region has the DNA TGTGCCACCAGCAGAGATGGGAAAGCGGAAAACACCGGGGAGCTGTTTTTT.

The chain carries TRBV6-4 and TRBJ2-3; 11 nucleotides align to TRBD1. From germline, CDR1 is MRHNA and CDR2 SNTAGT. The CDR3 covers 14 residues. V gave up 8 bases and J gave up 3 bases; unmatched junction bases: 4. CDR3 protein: CASARDRGTDTQYF. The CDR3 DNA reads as TGTGCCAGCGCCCGGGACAGGGGGACAGATACGCAGTATTTT.

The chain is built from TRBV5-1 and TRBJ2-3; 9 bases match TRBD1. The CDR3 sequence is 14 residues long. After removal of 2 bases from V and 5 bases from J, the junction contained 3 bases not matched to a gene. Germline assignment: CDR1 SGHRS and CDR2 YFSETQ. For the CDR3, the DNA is TGCGCCAGCAGCTTTGGGACAGGGTTAGATACGCAGTATTTT. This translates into CASSFGTGLDTQYF.

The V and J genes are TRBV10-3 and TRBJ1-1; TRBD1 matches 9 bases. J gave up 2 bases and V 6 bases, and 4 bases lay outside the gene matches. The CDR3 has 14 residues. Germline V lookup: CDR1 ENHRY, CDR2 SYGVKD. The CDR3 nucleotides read TGTGCCATCAGGGGACAGGGAAGAAACACTGAAGCTTTCTTT. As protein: CAIRGQGRNTEAFF.

The CDR3 loop is CASSLDRGFNYGYTF. The CDR3 nucleotides read TGTGCCAGCAGCCTCGATAGGGGCTTCAACTATGGCTACACCTTC. This chain connects TRBV2 to TRBJ1-2, with D perhaps TRBD1 (5 bases). The CDR3 is 15 amino acids. Germline V gene lookup returns CDR1 SNHLY and CDR2 FYNNEI. Between the trimmed V and J ends, which lost 6 bases and 2 bases, there was a span of 16 bases.